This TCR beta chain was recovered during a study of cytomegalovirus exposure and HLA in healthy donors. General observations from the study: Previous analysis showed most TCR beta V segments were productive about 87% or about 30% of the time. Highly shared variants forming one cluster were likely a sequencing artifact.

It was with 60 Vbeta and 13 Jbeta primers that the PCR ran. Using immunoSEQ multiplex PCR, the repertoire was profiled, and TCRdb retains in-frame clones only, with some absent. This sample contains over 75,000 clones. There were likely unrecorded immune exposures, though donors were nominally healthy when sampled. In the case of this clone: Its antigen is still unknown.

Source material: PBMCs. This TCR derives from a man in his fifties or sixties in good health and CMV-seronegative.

The CDR3 DNA reads as TGTGCCAGCAGTTTAACAACCCAGGTGGCGTACACTGAAGCTTTCTTT. Protein product: CASSLTTQVAYTEAFF. The chain carries TRBV28 and TRBJ1-1; D is unresolved. Germline V gene data show CDR1 as MDHEN and CDR2 as SYDVKM. The V gene lost 2 bases and the J gene lost 3 bases, with 16 bases spanning the gap. The CDR3 runs 16 residues.